This T cell receptor (beta chain) was captured by sequencing in a study of CD8 T cells in Susac syndrome. The study, taken as a whole, reports: The study's TCR sequencing and HLA analysis covered a relatively small number of individuals, and the study acknowledged this.

Germline V CDR1 and CDR2: MNHEY, SVGAGI. The CDR3 has 16 amino acids. The V gene lost 2 bases and the J gene lost 5 bases, with 18 bases spanning the gap. Negative isolation yielded the CD8+ and CD4+ T cells, while FACS enriched the TEMRA cells. A quantity of about 0.5 to 1 ug RNA underwent reverse transcription using random hexamers. The method of amplification for TCR beta CDR3 was immunoSEQ multiplex PCR, covering 54 Vbeta and 13 Jbeta. TCRdb re-called the immunoSEQ multiplex PCR reads with MiXCR, one entry per CDR3 protein. The sample holds hundreds of thousands of distinct CDR3 sequences, 85% to 95% seen once. As for this clonotype: Its antigen remains unidentified.

This sequence originates from a human donor with multiple sclerosis. The sequencing sample was made of CD4+ T cells from PBMCs. V usage is TRBV6-5 and J usage is TRBJ1-1, with D maybe TRBD1 (6 bases). CDR3 bases: TGTGCCAGCAGTTACAGGGGGGCTCCGGGAAGGACTGAAGCTTTCTTT. Translation gives CASSYRGAPGRTEAFF.